The count of the clone carrying this T cell receptor (beta chain) is one. This sample was taken from a study of shared clonotypes between healthy human individuals. The CDR3 length is 15 residues. Trimming shortened V by 1 base and J by 4 bases, and 11 bases separated the two germline ends. Per germline, CDR1 SGHTA and CDR2 FQGTGA. Generated by immunoSEQ multiplex PCR, the TCRdb table keeps only in-frame clones and is missing some. The sample records approximately 1.9 million clones, just under 95% being singletons. CD45RO-negative cells were positively selected for CCR7, leaving out terminally differentiated effector memory CD45RA+ cells.

J is TRBJ1-3 and V is TRBV7-3; D ambiguous. Sequencing was carried out using naive CD8+ T cells from PBMCs. The sequence was collected from a man between 18 and 29 years old in good health. Some clones in this sample may be carry-over from other donors' samples. CDR3 in DNA: TGTGCCAGCAGCTTAAACCGGGTTCCCGGAAACACCATATATTTT. It encodes CASSLNRVPGNTIYF.